What follows are 2 T cell receptor beta chains derived from one specimen sequenced in a study of blood T cells in healthy people across ages. For the second PCR, which ran for about 7 to 11 cycles, a sample-barcoded 5' primer and a J-beta primer mix were used. TCRdb re-called the 5' RACE reads through MiXCR, storing one row per CDR3 protein. The table has approximately 880,000 distinct CDR3 sequences, around 49% seen once. Sequencing used blood. These receptor sequences come from a man aged 25 to 45 in good health.

This clonotype has only one observation. The chain links TRBV28 to TRBJ2-3; D tentatively reads TRBD1 or TRBD2 (5 bases each). Trimming took 2 bases from V and 3 from J, leaving 9 bases between them. CDR3 size: 14 residues. Per germline, CDR1 MDHEN and CDR2 SYDVKM. The chain's CDR3 is CASSLVGETDTQYF. Written as DNA, the CDR3 is TGTGCCAGCAGTTTAGTGGGGGAGACAGATACGCAGTATTTT.

The gene calls are TRBV2 and TRBJ1-5; D gene unclear. The length of the CDR3 is 16 residues. Germline V lookup: CDR1 SNHLY, CDR2 FYNNEI. The ends were cut back, 6 bases at V and 0 bases at J, with 15 bases in the middle. The CDR3: CASSQAPTYSNQPQHF. The CDR3 bases are TGTGCCAGCAGCCAAGCTCCGACGTATAGCAATCAGCCCCAGCATTTT.